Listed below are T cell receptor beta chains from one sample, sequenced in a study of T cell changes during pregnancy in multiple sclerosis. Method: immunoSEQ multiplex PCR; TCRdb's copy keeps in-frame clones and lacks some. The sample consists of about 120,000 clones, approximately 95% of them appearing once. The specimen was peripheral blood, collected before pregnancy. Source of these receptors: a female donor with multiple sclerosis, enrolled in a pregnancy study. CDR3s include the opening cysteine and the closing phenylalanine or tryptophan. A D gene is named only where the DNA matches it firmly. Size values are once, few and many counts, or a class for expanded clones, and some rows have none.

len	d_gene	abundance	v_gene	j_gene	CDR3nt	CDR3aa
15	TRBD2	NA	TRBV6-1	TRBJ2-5	TGTGCCACCACCACCGTAGCGGGAGTACAAGAGACCCAGTACTTC	CATTTVAGVQETQYF
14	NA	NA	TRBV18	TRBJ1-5	TGTGCCAGCTCACCGGGCCTCGGCAATCAGCCCCAGCATTTT	CASSPGLGNQPQHF
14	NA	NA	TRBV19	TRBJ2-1	TGTGCCAGTAGTAGCCGGGACCCGGGGGATGAGCAGTTCTTC	CASSSRDPGDEQFF
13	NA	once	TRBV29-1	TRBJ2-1	TGCAGCGTTGCGAATCCCCAGGGGCGTGAGCAGTTCTTC	CSVANPQGREQFF
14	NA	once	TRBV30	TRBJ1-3	TGTGCCTGGAGTGTGGGAGGGCCCGGAAACACCATATATTTT	CAWSVGGPGNTIYF
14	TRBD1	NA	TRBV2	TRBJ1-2	TGTGCCAGCAGTGGTAGCAGGGGGCCGGTTGGCTACACCTTC	CASSGSRGPVGYTF
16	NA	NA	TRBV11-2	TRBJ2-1	TGTGCCAGCAGCTTAAGGGAGTCGGATTCCTACAATGAGCAGTTCTTC	CASSLRESDSYNEQFF
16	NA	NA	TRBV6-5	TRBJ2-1	TGTGCCAGCAGTTACTCGATGACTAGGATCGTGAACGAGCAGTTCTTC	CASSYSMTRIVNEQFF
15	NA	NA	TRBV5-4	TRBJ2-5	TGTGCCAGCAGCTTGGAAGTCCATCCGAGGGAGACCCAGTACTTC	CASSLEVHPRETQYF
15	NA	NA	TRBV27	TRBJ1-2	TGTGCCAGCAGTTTATCGGCAGGGAACGGCTATGGCTACACCTTC	CASSLSAGNGYGYTF
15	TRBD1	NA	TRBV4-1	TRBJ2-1	TGCGCCAGCAGCGCGCCCGGGACAGGTTACAATGAGCAGTTCTTC	CASSAPGTGYNEQFF
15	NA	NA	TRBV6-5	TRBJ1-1	TGTGCCAGCAGGGGTTCAGGTAAACAGAACACTGAAGCTTTCTTT	CASRGSGKQNTEAFF
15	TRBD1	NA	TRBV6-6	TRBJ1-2	TGTGCCAGCAGTTACTCGAGCGGACAGGGTTCTGGCTACACCTTC	CASSYSSGQGSGYTF
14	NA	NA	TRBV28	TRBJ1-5	TGTGCCAGCAGAGCGTTGGGGGGGGCACAGCCCCAGCATTTT	CASRALGGAQPQHF
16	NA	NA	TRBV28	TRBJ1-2	TGTGCCAGCAGCTTGCTCCGGGAAGCCCGGGAGAGGGGCTACACCTTC	CASSLLREARERGYTF